The TCR beta chain under discussion was sequenced for a study of human T cells and chemical hapten exposure. Points from the study as a whole: Patch test score was positively correlated with the counts of TCRs that had expanded at PT1. Expanded TCR sets contained significantly more large CDR3 similarity clusters than controls. Donor immune responses may differ from healthy people's, since all donors had alopecia.

Time point of the sample: pre-sensitization, week 0. Indicated treatment: therapeutic diphenylcyclopropenone sensitization with weekly scalp DPC. This clonotype has only a few counts. Its target is not known. Individual cDNA molecules each carried unique molecular identifiers attached by the library. A single record per CDR3 protein comes from TCRdb applying MiXCR to the RACE reads. The table shows around 300,000 distinct CDR3 sequences, with roughly 7.7% occurring only once. The TCR comes from a man between 18 and 35 years old with alopecia areata. Some clones in this sample may be carry-over from other donors' samples. Specimen: whole blood, collected in connection with sensitization to the hapten diphenylcyclopropenone (DPC).

The CDR3 loop is CASSRHLPNSPLHF. In nucleotides, the CDR3 is TGTGCCAGCAGCCGGCATCTCCCAAATTCACCCCTCCACTTT. This chain connects TRBV16 to TRBJ1-6, with unresolved D. CDR1 is KGHSY, CDR2 FQNENV, per germline. The CDR3 is 14 residues long. V lost 4 bases to trimming and J lost 7 bases, with 11 bases between them.